The source of this T cell receptor beta chain is a study of blood T cell repertoires in COVID-19. At the level of the study: Some COVID-19 samples were acute and others convalescent; all came from the United States, Italy and Spain. T cells, B-cell-depleted T cells, or PBMCs supplied cDNA or gDNA.

The germline V gene encodes CDR1 SQVTM and CDR2 ANQGSEA. Trimming stripped 4 bases from V and 11 bases from J, with 20 bases between. The CDR3 contains 13 residues. The repertoire was sequenced with immunoSEQ multiplex PCR; TCRdb's copy has only in-frame clones and lacks some. The table has about 100,000 clones, about nine tenths seen once. A Seattle source enrolled patients during active infection and followed them longitudinally. The chain has TRBV29-1 and TRBJ1-2; D is unclear. Sequencing was carried out using peripheral blood. The clonotype comes from a woman between 50 and 59 years old with COVID-19, enrolled during active disease. CDR3 sequence reads: CSVGRITTDEYTF. The CDR3 DNA follows: TGCAGCGTTGGCAGAATTACTACTGATGAATACACCTTC. Variable domain in full (rest from reference TRBV29-1 and TRBJ1-2): SAVISQKPSRDICQRGTSLTIQCQVDSQVTMMFWYRQQPGQSLTLIATANQGSEATYESGFVIDKFPISRPNLTFSTLTVSNMSPEDSSIYLCSVGRITTDEYTFGSGTRLTVV.